This passage covers 3 T cell receptor beta chains from one sample sequenced in a study of T cells in Graves' hyperthyroidism and ophthalmopathy. Amplification targeted TCR beta CDR3 regions from RNA transcripts. A first-round RT-PCR of the TCR CDR3 used the HTBI primer set. TCRdb reprocessed the multiplex PCR reads with MiXCR, giving one entry per CDR3 protein. The sample consists of 450,000 to 700,000 distinct CDR3 sequences, more than 45% of them appearing once. Sequencing was done on a sample of peripheral blood or thyroid tissue (not recorded which). These receptors were collected from a woman under 30 with Graves' hyperthyroidism.

Many counts were recorded for this clonotype. The chain couples TRBV5-1 to TRBJ2-5; the match to TRBD2 covers 7 bases. The V gene end was trimmed by 0 bases and the J gene end by 1 base; junction bases not matched to a gene: 6. Germline V lookup: CDR1 SGHRS, CDR2 YFSETQ. The CDR3 has 16 amino acids. CDR3 sequence: CASSLAIGRIQETQYF. The CDR3, as DNA: TGCGCCAGCAGCTTGGCCATCGGGAGGATCCAAGAGACCCAGTACTTC.

A few counts support this clonotype. The rearrangement links TRBV18 to TRBJ2-7; tentatively, D is TRBD2 (5 bases). This CDR3 is built from 15 residues. CDR1 and CDR2 from the germline V gene are KGHSH and LQKENI. V was cut by 6 bases and J by 3 bases, with 18 bases left in between. CDR3 sequence reads: CASSPTTGFGYEQYF. For the CDR3, the DNA is TGTGCCAGCTCCCCTACCACGGGGTTCGGCTACGAGCAGTACTTC. The full variable domain, completed using reference TRBV18 and TRBJ2-7, is NAGVMQNPRHLVRRRGQEARLRCSPMKGHSHVYWYRQLPEEGLKFMVYLQKENIIDESGMPKERFSAEFPKEGPSILRIQQVVRGDSAAYFCASSPTTGFGYEQYFGPGTRLTVT.

This chain joins TRBV7-9 and TRBJ2-4; weak D call: TRBD2 (5 bases). V shed 0 bases and J shed 4 bases, with 16 bases lying between them. There are 17 residues in the CDR3. Per the germline V gene, CDR1 is SEHNR and CDR2 is FQNEAQ (reference sequence). The CDR3 DNA reads as TGTGCCAGCAGCTTAGCGCGGGTGGACGGACCGAAAAACATTCAGTACTTC. Protein: CASSLARVDGPKNIQYF.